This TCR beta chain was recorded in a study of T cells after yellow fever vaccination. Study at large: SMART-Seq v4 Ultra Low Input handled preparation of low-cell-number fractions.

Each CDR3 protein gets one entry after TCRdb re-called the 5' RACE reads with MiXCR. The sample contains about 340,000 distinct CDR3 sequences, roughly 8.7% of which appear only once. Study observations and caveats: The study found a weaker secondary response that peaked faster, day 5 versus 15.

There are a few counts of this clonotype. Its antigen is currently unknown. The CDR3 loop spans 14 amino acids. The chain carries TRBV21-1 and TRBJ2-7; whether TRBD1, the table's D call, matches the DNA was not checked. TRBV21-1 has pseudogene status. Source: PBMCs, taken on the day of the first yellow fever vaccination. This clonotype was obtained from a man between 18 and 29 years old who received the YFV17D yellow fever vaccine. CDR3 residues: CASKRRTDHYEQYF. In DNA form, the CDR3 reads TGTGCCAGCAAGAGGAGGACAGATCACTACGAGCAGTACTTC.